The clone carrying this T cell receptor (beta chain) was detected a few times. Every bit of the isolated RNA underwent reverse transcription, so sequencing read expressed TCRB transcripts. Sequenced by immunoSEQ multiplex PCR; TCRdb stores in-frame clones only, minus some. Of 310,000 or so clones in the sample, 11% are singletons; the top ten hold roughly 0.016%. The data originate from a study of beta chain features in type 1 diabetes. Germline V gene sequence: CDR1 SGHTA, CDR2 FQGNSA. The CDR3 totals 15 residues. Losses at the gene ends were 1 base for V and 4 bases for J; bases not matched to a gene: 2.

What was sequenced was naive CD4+ T cells from blood. The V gene is TRBV7-2, the J gene TRBJ2-3; 10 nucleotides agree with TRBD2. This clonotype was sampled from a woman aged 30 to 39 in good health. As DNA, the CDR3 is TGTGCCAGCAGCTTAGTAGCGGGAGGAGCAGATACGCAGTATTTT. As protein: CASSLVAGGADTQYF.